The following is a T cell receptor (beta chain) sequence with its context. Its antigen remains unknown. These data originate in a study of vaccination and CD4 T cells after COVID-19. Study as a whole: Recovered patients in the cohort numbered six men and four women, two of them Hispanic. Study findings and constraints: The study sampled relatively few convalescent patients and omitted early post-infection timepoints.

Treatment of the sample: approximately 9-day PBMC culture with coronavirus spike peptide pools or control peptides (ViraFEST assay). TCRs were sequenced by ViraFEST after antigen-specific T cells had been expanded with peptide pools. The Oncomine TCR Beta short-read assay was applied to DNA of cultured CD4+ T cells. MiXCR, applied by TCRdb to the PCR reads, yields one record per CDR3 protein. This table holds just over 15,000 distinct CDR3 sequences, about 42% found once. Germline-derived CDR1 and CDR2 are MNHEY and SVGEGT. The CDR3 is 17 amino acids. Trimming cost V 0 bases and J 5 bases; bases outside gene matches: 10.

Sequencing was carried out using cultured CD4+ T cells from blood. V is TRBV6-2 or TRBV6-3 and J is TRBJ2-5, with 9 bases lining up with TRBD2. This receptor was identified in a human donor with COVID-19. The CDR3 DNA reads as TGTGCCAGCAGTTACTCGATCGGTAGCGGGGGCTTGGAGACCCAGTACTTC. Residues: CASSYSIGSGGLETQYF.